The 20 T cell receptor beta chains presented below share a single source sample, sequenced in a study of shared clonotypes between healthy human individuals. The protocol was immunoSEQ multiplex PCR, while the TCRdb copy is restricted to in-frame clones and leaves out a portion. This table has roughly 500,000 clones, around 79% appearing once. Material: PBMCs. The source of these receptors is a woman in her forties in good health. Some clones in this sample may be carry-over from other donors' samples.

This rearrangement joins TRBV5-1 to TRBJ2-3; 10 bases are a match to TRBD2. Germline V gene data show CDR1 as SGHRS and CDR2 as YFSETQ. The V gene end was trimmed by 2 bases and the J gene end by 4 bases; junction bases not matched to a gene: 7. CDR3 size: 16 residues. CDR3 nucleotides: TGCGCCAGCAGCTTAGGAGCGGGAGGGCCATCAGATACGCAGTATTTT. It translates to CASSLGAGGPSDTQYF.

V is TRBV25-1 and J is TRBJ2-1; 8 bases align to TRBD1. Trimming at V came to 4 bases and at J to 5 bases, leaving 7 bases not matched to a gene. The CDR3 has 15 amino acids. Germline CDR1 and CDR2: MGHDK and SYGVNS. CDR3 protein: CASSGGQGANNEQFF. Here the CDR3 DNA reads TGTGCCAGCAGTGGCGGGCAGGGGGCGAACAATGAGCAGTTCTTC.

The V and J genes are TRBV6-5 and TRBJ1-2; D possibly corresponds to TRBD1 (5 bases). Trimming shortened V by 6 bases and J by 3 bases, and 14 bases separated the two germline ends. CDR1 is MNHEY and CDR2 is SVGAGI in the germline V gene. The length of the CDR3 is 14 residues. CDR3 sequence reads: CASSRSGTHYGYTF. The CDR3 region has the DNA TGTGCCAGCAGCCGTTCCGGGACCCACTATGGCTACACCTTC.

V gene TRBV7-8 combines with J gene TRBJ2-3; possible D gene TRBD2, 6 bases. Germline V gives CDR1 SGHVS, CDR2 FQNEAQ. The CDR3 has 12 amino acids. V was pared by 6 bases and J by 4 bases, with 8 bases between. For the CDR3, the DNA is TGTGCCAGCAGTCCGGGGGCAGATACGCAGTATTTT. As protein: CASSPGADTQYF.

This clone has a single count. The rearrangement joins TRBV5-4 to TRBJ2-5; possible D gene TRBD2, 6 bases. This CDR3 is built from 16 residues. Germline V gene data show CDR1 as SGHNT and CDR2 as YYREEE (reference sequence). Deletions cut 0 bases from V and 2 bases from J, with 14 bases between. The CDR3 nucleotides are TGTGCCAGCAGCTTGGTTGGGGGAGGCCTACAAGAGACCCAGTACTTC. Translation gives CASSLVGGGLQETQYF.

This clone was detected once. As DNA, the CDR3 is TGTGCCAGCAGACCAGCGGGAGTAGGGTCAGATACGCAGTATTTT. Encoded protein: CASRPAGVGSDTQYF. The chain couples TRBV27 to TRBJ2-3, with TRBD2 matching over 8 bases. CDR1 and CDR2 from the germline V gene are MNHEY and SMNVEV (reference sequence). CDR3 size: 15 residues. V was pared by 6 bases and J by 4 bases, with 9 bases of the junction left unmatched.

The genes are TRBV27 and TRBJ2-1; D gene uncertain. V lost 5 bases to trimming and J lost 6 bases, with 14 bases between them. Germline values: CDR1 MNHEY, CDR2 SMNVEV (reference sequence). The CDR3 is made up of 14 amino acids. The CDR3 DNA sequence: TGTGCCAGCAGTCGCCGGCTAGTGGCCAATGAGCAGTTCTTC. Protein product: CASSRRLVANEQFF.

The rearrangement links TRBV6-6 to TRBJ2-7, with 9 positions matching TRBD1. The J segment lost 5 bases and the V segment lost 2 bases, leaving 7 bases of the junction unmatched. Germline V CDR1 and CDR2: MNHNY, SVGAGI (reference sequence). The CDR3 runs 15 residues. The CDR3 region has the DNA TGTGCCAGCAGTTACCCGGGACAGGGCGGGCACGAGCAGTACTTC. Translated: CASSYPGQGGHEQYF.

A few counts support this clone. The chain employs TRBV28 and TRBJ2-5; 8 nucleotides align to TRBD2. In germline, CDR1 is MDHEN, CDR2 SYDVKM. This CDR3 region has 14 residues. V was pared by 5 bases and J by 5 bases, with 7 bases of the junction left unmatched. CDR3 region: CASSIAGSVETQYF. Written as DNA, the CDR3 is TGTGCCAGCAGTATAGCGGGGAGCGTGGAGACCCAGTACTTC. Full variable domain (rest looked up from reference TRBV28 and TRBJ2-5): DVKVTQSSRYLVKRTGEKVFLECVQDMDHENMFWYRQDPGLGLRLIYFSYDVKMKEKGDIPEGYSVSREKKERFSLILESASTNQTSMYLCASSIAGSVETQYFGPGTRLLVL.

The V and J genes are TRBV11-2 and TRBJ2-2; the D is unclear. CDR1 and CDR2 from the germline V gene are SGHAT and FQNNGV. Trimming pared 1 base from V and 2 bases from J, leaving 8 bases between. This CDR3 contains 15 residues. The CDR3 sequence: CASSLGAQNTGELFF. In nucleotides, the CDR3 is TGTGCCAGCAGCTTAGGTGCCCAAAACACCGGGGAGCTGTTTTTT. Together with reference TRBV11-2 and TRBJ2-2, the CDR3 gives the full variable domain: EAGVAQSPRYKIIEKRQSVAFWCNPISGHATLYWYQQILGQGPKLLIQFQNNGVVDDSQLPKDRFSAERLKGVDSTLKIQPAKLEDSAVYLCASSLGAQNTGELFFGEGSRLTVL.

This sequence joins TRBV29-1 and TRBJ2-5, with 7 positions matching TRBD1. Germline CDR1 and CDR2: SQVTM and ANQGSEA. Trimming took 4 bases from V and 5 from J; bases not matched to a gene: 7. CDR3 length: 13 amino acids. This chain's CDR3 is CSVVTGAGETQYF. CDR3 nucleotide sequence: TGCAGCGTTGTAACAGGGGCCGGGGAGACCCAGTACTTC.

In this sample, this clone turned up a few times. The rearrangement uses TRBV5-4 and TRBJ2-5, with TRBD2 identical over 15 bases. CDR3 length: 18 residues. The ends lost 4 bases at V and 5 bases at J; junction bases unmatched: 12. Germline assignment: CDR1 SGHNT and CDR2 YYREEE (reference sequence). This CDR3 reads CASSDAGLAGGMRETQYF. CDR3 nucleotide sequence: TGTGCCAGCAGCGATGCGGGACTAGCGGGGGGCATGAGGGAGACCCAGTACTTC.

This chain uses TRBV28 with TRBJ1-1, with D uncertain. Germline V gene data show CDR1 as MDHEN and CDR2 as SYDVKM. The CDR3 is made up of 12 amino acids. The ends were cut back, 11 bases at V and 6 bases at J, with 16 bases in the middle. The CDR3 DNA reads as TGTGCCGCAACTGGGGATTACGCTGAAGCTTTCTTT. This translates into CAATGDYAEAFF.

This sequence joins TRBV7-8 and TRBJ2-7; the D is unclear. CDR1 and CDR2 from the germline V gene are SGHVS and FQNEAQ. There are 15 residues in the CDR3. Trimming left V 1 base short and J 2 bases short, with 12 bases between. Written as DNA, the CDR3 is TGTGCCAGCAGCTTAGGACCCCCCCGGCCCTACGAGCAGTACTTC. Its translation: CASSLGPPRPYEQYF.

This clone came up once. The J gene is TRBJ2-1, the V gene TRBV19; D is ambiguous. The CDR3 length is 10 residues. Trimming took 7 bases from V and 7 from J, leaving 5 bases between them. Germline loops: CDR1 LNHDA, CDR2 SQIVND (reference sequence). CDR3 sequence reads: CASMRNEQFF. The CDR3 DNA sequence: TGTGCCAGTATGCGGAATGAGCAGTTCTTC.

V usage is TRBV7-3 and J usage is TRBJ2-1, with TRBD2 matching over 14 bases. V lost 7 bases and J lost 9; bases outside the gene matches: 8. Germline CDR1 reads SGHTA; CDR2 reads FQGTGA. This CDR3 spans 15 amino acids. The CDR3 DNA is TGTGCCAGCACTACCGGGACTAGCGGGAGCCCTGAGCAGTTCTTC. Translation: CASTTGTSGSPEQFF.

This clone was counted a few times. V and J are TRBV6-1 and TRBJ2-2; D is ambiguous. The germline CDR1 and CDR2 sequences are MNHNS and SASEGT. This CDR3 is built from 14 residues. Trimming removed 6 bases at V and 4 bases at J, with 12 bases between. CDR3 protein: CASRTAYGTGELFF. In nucleotides, the CDR3 is TGTGCCAGCAGGACGGCCTATGGCACCGGGGAGCTGTTTTTT.

This clone was picked up one time. The chain couples TRBV9 to TRBJ2-7; D may be TRBD2 (7 bases). The V gene's germline CDR1 is SGDLS and CDR2 YYNGEE. The CDR3 spans 15 residues. Trimming cost V 1 base and J 2 bases, with 13 bases left between them. The CDR3 nucleotides are TGTGCCAGCAGCGTAAGGGGGGGCCCAACCTACGAGCAGTACTTC. Protein: CASSVRGGPTYEQYF. Together with reference TRBV9 and TRBJ2-7, the CDR3 gives the full variable domain: DSGVTQTPKHLITATGQRVTLRCSPRSGDLSVYWYQQSLDQGLQFLIQYYNGEERAKGNILERFSAQQFPDLHSELNLSSLELGDSALYFCASSVRGGPTYEQYFGPGTRLTVT.

The V and J genes are TRBV28 and TRBJ2-5, with D hard to call. V was clipped by 2 bases and J by 1 base, with 8 bases between them. The CDR3 is 14 amino acids. Per the germline V gene, CDR1 is MDHEN and CDR2 is SYDVKM. CDR3 in amino acids: CASSLGYSQETQYF. CDR3 DNA sequence: TGTGCCAGCAGTTTAGGGTACTCCCAAGAGACCCAGTACTTC. Combining the CDR3 with reference TRBV28 and TRBJ2-5 gives the whole variable domain DVKVTQSSRYLVKRTGEKVFLECVQDMDHENMFWYRQDPGLGLRLIYFSYDVKMKEKGDIPEGYSVSREKKERFSLILESASTNQTSMYLCASSLGYSQETQYFGPGTRLLVL.

The chain couples TRBV5-8 to TRBJ2-7; D remains ambiguous. Looked up from germline, CDR1 is SGHTS and CDR2 is YDEGEE. V gave up 4 bases and J gave up 5 bases, with 7 bases separating them. CDR3 length: 11 amino acids. The chain's CDR3 is CASSLDHEQYF. CDR3 DNA: TGTGCCAGCAGCCTGGACCACGAGCAGTACTTC.